What follows are 7 T cell receptor beta chains derived from one specimen sequenced in a study of blood T cell repertoires in COVID-19. Profiling relied on immunoSEQ multiplex PCR, and the TCRdb table lists in-frame clones only, not all of them. Of about 260,000 clones listed, 84% are singletons. The sequenced material came from peripheral blood. These receptors were collected from a man in his 60s with acute or convalescent COVID-19.

The chain couples TRBV9 to TRBJ2-5, with D perhaps matching TRBD1 (6 bases). Between the trimmed V and J ends, which lost 0 bases and 3 bases, there was a span of 12 bases. This CDR3 is built from 15 residues. Germline loops: CDR1 SGDLS, CDR2 YYNGEE. This CDR3 reads CASSVEGDEKETQYF. As DNA, the CDR3 is TGTGCCAGCAGCGTAGAGGGGGACGAGAAAGAGACCCAGTACTTC.

The chain recombines TRBV19 with TRBJ1-1; D remains unclear. The CDR3 has 15 residues. V lost 1 base, J lost 10 bases, and 19 bases lay in between. CDR1 is LNHDA, CDR2 SQIVND, per germline (reference sequence). CDR3 region: CASSIGGLERGVAFF. The CDR3 DNA is TGTGCCAGTAGTATAGGAGGGTTGGAAAGAGGAGTAGCTTTCTTT.

The chain links TRBV18 to TRBJ2-1; 7 nucleotides align to TRBD1. V lost 2 bases and J lost 1; bases outside the gene matches: 5. Germline CDR1 and CDR2: KGHSH and LQKENI. The CDR3 contains 16 residues. CDR3 residues: CASSPRQGASYNEQFF. Written as DNA, the CDR3 is TGTGCCAGCTCACCAAGACAGGGCGCATCCTACAATGAGCAGTTCTTC.

The V call is TRBV27, the J call TRBJ2-2, with 7 bases matching TRBD2. The CDR3 totals 15 residues. Trimming removed 10 bases from V and 7 bases from J; junction bases left unmatched: 15. Germline V gives CDR1 MNHEY, CDR2 SMNVEV (reference sequence). In nucleotides, the CDR3 is TGTGCCACCGGGGGGAAGGAACTGATAGACGGGGAGCTGTTTTTT. Protein product: CATGGKELIDGELFF.

This clone was counted between two and nine times. This CDR3 is CASSQDRGLAGAGTQYF. DNA for the CDR3: TGTGCCAGCAGCCAAGATAGGGGGCTAGCGGGGGCCGGGACGCAGTATTTT. This sequence joins TRBV3-1 (or the pseudogene TRBV3-2) and TRBJ2-3, with 10 bases fitting TRBD2. V shed 0 bases and J 9 bases; nucleotides not matched to a gene: 12. Per germline, CDR1 LGHDT and CDR2 YNNKEL (reference sequence). CDR3 size: 17 residues.

The chain uses TRBV7-2 and TRBJ2-2; 8 nucleotides align to TRBD1. This CDR3 is built from 16 residues. The junction had 10 bases not matched to a gene; V was cut back by 3 bases and J by 7 bases. Germline CDR1 reads SGHTA; CDR2 reads FQGNSA. As DNA, the CDR3 is TGTGCCAGCAGCTTCCAATCCAGGGGGCTAGGCGGGGAGCTGTTTTTT. Translating gives CASSFQSRGLGGELFF.

The chain combines TRBV11-2 with TRBJ2-3; 13 bases map to TRBD2. J was trimmed by 4 bases and V by 3 bases; bases with no gene match: 4. CDR1 and CDR2 from the germline V gene are SGHAT and FQNNGV. This CDR3 contains 16 residues. The CDR3 DNA sequence: TGTGCCAGCAGCTTTGGACTAGCGGGGGAAGCAGATACGCAGTATTTT. It yields the protein CASSFGLAGEADTQYF.